This record concerns one TCR beta chain sequence. Its antigen remains unknown. TCRdb ran MiXCR on the 5' RACE reads and lists one entry per CDR3 protein. The table has around 30,000 distinct CDR3 sequences, about 14% seen once. CDR1 and CDR2 (germline): SQVTM, ANQGSEA. V was shortened by 8 bases and J by 7 bases, with 17 bases between the two germline ends. The CDR3 has 13 residues. The data originate from a study of CD8 T cells in ankylosing spondylitis. Study-level findings and limits: It was reported that disease-linked clones were significantly enriched in matched ankylosing spondylitis synovial fluid.

The chain couples TRBV29-1 to TRBJ1-4; possibly TRBD1 for D (6 bases). This TCR was sampled from a male donor with ankylosing spondylitis or in good health (not recorded which). The source material was blood. CDR3 bases: TGCAGCACCGAAACAGGGTTCCTTGAAAAACTGTTTTTT. It codes for CSTETGFLEKLFF. Drawing the rest from reference TRBV29-1 and TRBJ1-4, the complete variable domain is SAVISQKPSRDICQRGTSLTIQCQVDSQVTMMFWYRQQPGQSLTLIATANQGSEATYESGFVIDKFPISRPNLTFSTLTVSNMSPEDSSIYLCSTETGFLEKLFFGSGTQLSVL.